Listed here are 25 T cell receptor beta chains from one sample, sequenced in a study of early T cells in non-severe SARS-CoV-2 infection. Using its own MiXCR run on the 5' RACE reads, TCRdb lists one record per CDR3 protein. The sample lists 40,000 or so distinct CDR3 sequences, 5.8% occurring once. Material for sequencing was whole blood. These receptors were obtained from an adult who was a healthcare worker with PCR-confirmed SARS-CoV-2 infection or an uninfected control (not recorded which).

This clonotype was found many times. The chain recombines TRBV7-2 with TRBJ2-5; TRBD2 matches 13 bases. V shed 4 bases, J shed 4 bases, and the junction held 12 bases outside the gene matches. CDR3 length: 18 residues. CDR1 is SGHTA, CDR2 FQGNSA, per germline. CDR3 sequence reads: CASSSRLAGGTLAETQYF. The CDR3 DNA follows: TGTGCCAGCAGCTCAAGACTAGCGGGGGGCACGCTTGCAGAGACCCAGTACTTC.

This clonotype occurred many times. The chain links TRBV27 to TRBJ1-5; no definite D call. This CDR3 contains 14 residues. The V end was cut by 5 bases, the J end by 5 bases, with 13 bases between. Germline CDR1 reads MNHEY; CDR2 reads SMNVEV (reference sequence). The CDR3 region is CASSPRGAYQPQHF. CDR3 DNA sequence: TGTGCCAGCAGTCCCCGAGGAGCATATCAGCCCCAGCATTTT.

The rearrangement uses TRBV5-4 and TRBJ2-7, with D unclear. Between the trimmed V and J ends, which lost 0 bases and 6 bases, there was a span of 7 bases. Germline CDR1 SGHNT, CDR2 YYREEE (reference sequence). CDR3 length: 12 amino acids. CDR3 loop: CASSLGRLEQYF. The DNA for the CDR3 is TGTGCCAGCAGCTTGGGGCGGCTCGAGCAGTACTTC.

The table lists this clonotype with many counts. The rearrangement links TRBV6-4 to TRBJ2-3; 10 positions match TRBD2. Germline CDR1 and CDR2: MRHNA and SNTAGT. Trimming took 3 bases from V and 4 from J; bases not matched to a gene: 4. This CDR3 contains 15 residues. CDR3 in DNA: TGTGCCAGCAGTGAGGGTAGCGGGAGGTCAGATACGCAGTATTTT. It codes for CASSEGSGRSDTQYF.

This clonotype showed up many times. In DNA, the CDR3 is TGTGCCAGTAGTATAGTAGCTAGCGGGAGGACGGGCAATGAGCAGTTCTTC. Its translation is CASSIVASGRTGNEQFF. The chain links TRBV19 to TRBJ2-1; 11 bases align to TRBD2. Germline CDR1 and CDR2: LNHDA and SQIVND (reference sequence). The V segment lost 1 base and the J segment 6 bases; nucleotides outside the gene matches: 8. The CDR3 is 17 residues long.

This chain connects TRBV25-1 to TRBJ2-3; D uncertain. The germline V and J ends were trimmed by 6 bases and 2 bases, with 9 bases remaining between them. The germline V gene encodes CDR1 MGHDK and CDR2 SYGVNS. There are 13 residues in the CDR3. The CDR3 here is CASSPDPTDTQYF. CDR3 DNA: TGTGCCAGCAGCCCGGACCCCACAGATACGCAGTATTTT.

The sample holds many counts of this clonotype. This chain uses TRBV7-9 with TRBJ2-1; D perhaps matches TRBD1 (6 bases). CDR1 SEHNR and CDR2 FQNEAQ come from the germline V gene (reference sequence). CDR3 size: 14 residues. Trimming removed 5 bases from V and 6 bases from J, with 14 bases in between. The CDR3 loop reads CASSAPDSLNEQFF. The CDR3 coding sequence is TGTGCCAGCAGCGCGCCGGACAGTCTCAATGAGCAGTTCTTC.

The chain employs TRBV14 and TRBJ1-1; D might be TRBD1 (5 bases). V was shortened by 3 bases and J by 0 bases, with 11 bases between the two germline ends. The V gene's germline CDR1 is SGHDN and CDR2 FVKESK. CDR3 length equals 15 residues. The CDR3 DNA is TGTGCCAGCAGCCAGTGGGGGGGAATGAACACTGAAGCTTTCTTT. The encoded protein is CASSQWGGMNTEAFF.

The V gene is TRBV5-1, the J gene TRBJ1-1; weak D call: TRBD1 (5 bases). V was shortened by 5 bases and J by 4 bases, with 15 bases between the two germline ends. The CDR3 consists of 14 residues. Germline V lookup: CDR1 SGHRS, CDR2 YFSETQ. CDR3 residues: CASRPGPDPTEAFF. The DNA for the CDR3 is TGCGCCAGCAGACCGGGACCGGACCCCACTGAAGCTTTCTTT.

There are many counts of this clonotype. The chain uses TRBV11-2 and TRBJ2-2; no reliable D call. CDR1 and CDR2 from the germline V gene are SGHAT and FQNNGV. The CDR3 is made up of 13 amino acids. V shed 9 bases and J shed 1 base, with 9 bases lying between them. As DNA, the CDR3 is TGTGCCAGTGATTGGGGGAACACCGGGGAGCTGTTTTTT. Translation gives CASDWGNTGELFF.

This clonotype was counted ten times or more. This chain links TRBV11-2 with TRBJ2-5, with TRBD2 identical over 11 bases. V shed 5 bases, J shed 5 bases, and the junction held 7 bases outside the gene matches. The CDR3 length is 15 residues. From germline, CDR1 is SGHAT and CDR2 FQNNGV. This CDR3 reads CASSPGLAVKETQYF. The CDR3 DNA follows: TGTGCCAGCAGCCCGGGACTAGCGGTAAAGGAGACCCAGTACTTC.

This clonotype was picked up many times. The chain is built from TRBV12-3 or TRBV12-4 and TRBJ2-2, with D perhaps TRBD1 (5 bases). This CDR3 comprises 16 residues. Trimming removed 2 bases from V and 4 bases from J, with 14 bases in between. This CDR3 is CASSLQGGVLTGELFF. CDR3 sequence (DNA): TGTGCCAGCAGTTTACAGGGTGGGGTTCTCACCGGGGAGCTGTTTTTT.

This clonotype has ten or more counts. The V and J genes are TRBV9 and TRBJ1-6, with a possible D match to TRBD1 (6 bases). CDR1 SGDLS and CDR2 YYNGEE come from the germline V gene. The CDR3 extends over 15 amino acids. V was clipped by 2 bases and J by 10 bases, with 16 bases between them. The CDR3 here is CASSVQQEGGSPLHF. DNA of the CDR3: TGTGCCAGCAGCGTCCAACAGGAGGGGGGATCACCCCTCCACTTT.

This clonotype occurred many times. This sequence joins TRBV20-1 and TRBJ1-3; D call uncertain. V shed 2 bases and J shed 4 bases, with 12 bases lying between them. Germline CDR1 is DFQATT and CDR2 is SNEGSKA (reference sequence). The CDR3 covers 14 residues. The CDR3 DNA is TGCAGTGCTAGAACGTCAGCGGAGGGAAACACCATATATTTT. Translation gives CSARTSAEGNTIYF.

This clonotype was seen many times. V and J are TRBV7-8 and TRBJ1-1, with a tentative D call TRBD1 (5 bases). Per the germline V gene, CDR1 is SGHVS and CDR2 is FQNEAQ. V was shortened by 4 bases and J by 5 bases, with 17 bases between the two germline ends. CDR3 length equals 15 residues. The CDR3 nucleotides read TGTGCCAGCAGCTCCCCAGCCGGCAAGGGGACTGAAGCTTTCTTT. It specifies CASSSPAGKGTEAFF.

This clonotype was detected many times. The V call is TRBV12-3 or TRBV12-4, the J call TRBJ1-5; D remains unclear. Trimming took 3 bases from V and 10 from J, leaving 10 bases between them. The CDR3 has 12 amino acids. CDR3 protein: CASSLGLAPQHF. CDR3 coding DNA: TGTGCCAGCAGTTTGGGCCTGGCTCCCCAGCATTTT.

This chain links TRBV5-6 with TRBJ2-3, with no clear D. Trimming cost V 2 bases and J 0 bases, with 10 bases left between them. Per the germline V gene, CDR1 is SGHDT and CDR2 is YYEEEE. CDR3 length: 15 amino acids. CDR3 protein: CASSFAMSSTDTQYF. For the CDR3, the DNA is TGTGCCAGCAGCTTCGCGATGAGTAGCACAGATACGCAGTATTTT.

This clonotype came up many times. The chain links TRBV9 to TRBJ2-5; 9 bases agree with TRBD2. The CDR3 length is 16 residues. Germline V gene lookup returns CDR1 SGDLS and CDR2 YYNGEE. J lost 4 bases, V lost 7 bases, and 14 bases had no gene match. The CDR3 nucleotides read TGTGCCAGCGAATTAGTAGCGGGAGATGGCGGAGAGACCCAGTACTTC. It translates to CASELVAGDGGETQYF.

This clonotype was seen repeatedly, ten times or more. The chain is built from TRBV10-3 and TRBJ2-3; D ambiguous. Germline values: CDR1 ENHRY, CDR2 SYGVKD. The CDR3 covers 14 residues. The V end lost 2 bases, the J end lost 0 bases, and 6 bases lay between the germline ends. CDR3 nucleotide sequence: TGTGCCATCAGTGAGGAGAGTAGCACAGATACGCAGTATTTT. Its translation is CAISEESSTDTQYF.

This clonotype was seen at least ten times. The chain combines TRBV7-9 with TRBJ1-2; D gene uncertain. The V end was cut by 5 bases, the J end by 4 bases, with 14 bases between. There are 14 residues in the CDR3. Germline-derived CDR1 and CDR2 are SEHNR and FQNEAQ (reference sequence). For the CDR3, the DNA is TGTGCCAGCAGCCCAGGTCCGCCCCTCTATGGCTACACCTTC. Translating it yields CASSPGPPLYGYTF. The full variable domain, with the rest looked up from reference TRBV7-9 and TRBJ1-2, is DTGVSQNPRHKITKRGQNVTFRCDPISEHNRLYWYRQTLGQGPEFLTYFQNEAQLEKSRLLSDRFSAERPKGSFSTLEIQRTEQGDSAMYLCASSPGPPLYGYTFGSGTRLTVV.

This clonotype was recorded at least ten times. The V gene is TRBV6-5, the J gene TRBJ2-7; no clear D gene. Germline lookup yields CDR1 MNHEY and CDR2 SVGAGI. This CDR3 comprises 12 residues. The V end lost 5 bases, the J end lost 2 bases, and 7 bases lay between the germline ends. DNA of the CDR3: TGTGCCAGCAGTCCGCGGACCTACGAGCAGTACTTC. It codes for CASSPRTYEQYF.

Ten or more counts support this clonotype. The V call is TRBV6-1, the J call TRBJ1-5, with D unclear. The CDR3 has 16 residues. Germline assignment: CDR1 MNHNS and CDR2 SASEGT. Trimming pared 1 base from V and 0 bases from J, leaving 10 bases between. The CDR3 nucleotides read TGTGCCAGCAGTGAAGTACAACAGCTTAGCAATCAGCCCCAGCATTTT. Translating gives CASSEVQQLSNQPQHF.

This clonotype appeared many times. CDR3 sequence: CASSSSYEQYF. The CDR3 coding sequence is TGCGCCAGCAGCTCCTCCTACGAGCAGTACTTC. This rearrangement joins TRBV5-1 to TRBJ2-7; unclear D gene. V was shortened by 3 bases and J by 0 bases, with 1 base between the two germline ends. The CDR3 loop spans 11 amino acids. CDR1 is SGHRS and CDR2 is YFSETQ in the germline V gene.

There are many counts of this clonotype. The J gene is TRBJ2-7, the V gene TRBV6-5, with TRBD2 as a possible D gene (6 bases). The CDR3 totals 16 residues. CDR1 is MNHEY and CDR2 is SVGAGI in the germline V gene. V was trimmed by 0 bases and J by 2 bases, leaving 14 bases between them. The CDR3 reads CASSYSVGGGTYEQYF. The CDR3 nucleotides are TGTGCCAGCAGTTACTCGGTGGGGGGAGGAACCTACGAGCAGTACTTC.

The chain has TRBV7-6 and TRBJ2-7; unclear D gene. This CDR3 spans 15 amino acids. Trimming removed 5 bases at V and 2 bases at J, with 16 bases between. In germline, CDR1 is SGHVS, CDR2 FNYEAQ. The DNA for the CDR3 is TGTGCCAGCAGCCCCCTGGGCGTACAAACCTACGAGCAGTACTTC. It specifies CASSPLGVQTYEQYF.